This is a list of T cell receptor beta chains from one sample in a study of shared clonotypes between healthy human individuals. Measured with immunoSEQ multiplex PCR; TCRdb has only the in-frame clones, and not every one. The top ten hold more than 0.35% of the sample, which has a few million clones, around 92% seen once. Sequencing used naive CD4+ T cells from PBMCs. These receptors all come from a man aged 18 to 29 in good health. Some clones in this sample may be carry-over from other donors' samples. Each CDR3 is given with its conserved first and last residue. The D gene is left open where the match is weak. Size is omitted from some rows. Given values are once, few, many or a class for expanded clones.

v_call: TRBV28
j_call: TRBJ1-1
d_call: .
clone_size: .
cdr3_nt: TGTGCCAGCCGGGGGGGTTTAGGGAACACTGAAGCTTTCTTT
cdr3_aa: CASRGGLGNTEAFF

v_call: TRBV5-4
j_call: TRBJ1-1
d_call: .
clone_size: .
cdr3_nt: TGTGCCAGCAGCCCCCCGAGGGGAGGGGCGGGGAACACTGAAGCTTTCTTT
cdr3_aa: CASSPPRGGAGNTEAFF

v_call: TRBV5-1
j_call: TRBJ2-2
d_call: TRBD1
clone_size: .
cdr3_nt: TGCGCCAGCAGCCAGAGACAGGGGGCCGACACCGGGGAGCTGTTTTTT
cdr3_aa: CASSQRQGADTGELFF

v_call: TRBV7-8
j_call: TRBJ1-1
d_call: TRBD1
clone_size: .
cdr3_nt: TGTGCCAGCAGCTTAGTTCGATGGGGGACAGAGGGGGATAACACTGAAGCTTTCTTT
cdr3_aa: CASSLVRWGTEGDNTEAFF

v_call: TRBV7-9
j_call: TRBJ2-1
d_call: TRBD2
clone_size: once
cdr3_nt: TGTGCCAGCAGATCTTCTTGGAGGGAGGGCAACAATGAGCAGTTCTTC
cdr3_aa: CASRSSWREGNNEQFF

v_call: TRBV27
j_call: TRBJ2-7
d_call: .
clone_size: .
cdr3_nt: TGTGCCAGCAGTTCGGCTAGCTACGAGCAGTACTTC
cdr3_aa: CASSSASYEQYF

v_call: TRBV29-1
j_call: TRBJ2-1
d_call: .
clone_size: .
cdr3_nt: TGCAGCGTTGTTCCCCTGAATAACCTTCACTACAATGAGCAGTTCTTC
cdr3_aa: CSVVPLNNLHYNEQFF

v_call: TRBV4-2
j_call: TRBJ2-3
d_call: TRBD2
clone_size: .
cdr3_nt: TGTGCCAGCAGCCGTAGGACTAGCGGGGACCCCACAGATACGCAGTATTTT
cdr3_aa: CASSRRTSGDPTDTQYF

v_call: TRBV29-1
j_call: TRBJ2-1
d_call: TRBD2
clone_size: .
cdr3_nt: TGCAGCGGGGGGAGGGAGTGGTACAATGAGCAGTTCTTC
cdr3_aa: CSGGREWYNEQFF

v_call: TRBV29-1
j_call: TRBJ2-1
d_call: TRBD2
clone_size: .
cdr3_nt: TGCAGCGTGGCTTGGAGCGGGAGCTTTTCGGTCAATGAGCAGTTCTTC
cdr3_aa: CSVAWSGSFSVNEQFF

v_call: TRBV6-1
j_call: TRBJ2-5
d_call: .
clone_size: .
cdr3_nt: TGTGCCAGCAGTGAAGTGGGGGAGACCCAGTACTTC
cdr3_aa: CASSEVGETQYF

v_call: TRBV1
j_call: TRBJ1-2
d_call: .
clone_size: .
cdr3_nt: TGCACCAGCAGCCCCTGGGGGGGGGCGAATGGCTACACCTTC
cdr3_aa: CTSSPWGGANGYTF

v_call: TRBV7-9
j_call: TRBJ2-7
d_call: .
clone_size: .
cdr3_nt: TGTGCCAGCAGCTTTAGTCCGGGTAATCCATTCTTT
cdr3_aa: CASSFSPGNPFF

v_call: TRBV6-4
j_call: TRBJ1-2
d_call: .
clone_size: few
cdr3_nt: TGTGCCAGCAGTTCGGACAGTGGTGCCATTGGCTACACCTTC
cdr3_aa: CASSSDSGAIGYTF

v_call: TRBV11-3
j_call: TRBJ2-7
d_call: .
clone_size: .
cdr3_nt: TGTGCCAGCAGCCCAGATGGGAGACAGTACGAGCAGTACTTC
cdr3_aa: CASSPDGRQYEQYF

v_call: TRBV2
j_call: TRBJ2-5
d_call: .
clone_size: .
cdr3_nt: TGTGCCAGCATGGGAGAGACCCAGTACTTC
cdr3_aa: CASMGETQYF

v_call: TRBV7-2
j_call: TRBJ2-1
d_call: TRBD2
clone_size: .
cdr3_nt: TGTGCCAGCAGCTTAGCGAGGGGACTAGCGGGAGGAAGATACAATGAGCAGTTCTTC
cdr3_aa: CASSLARGLAGGRYNEQFF

v_call: TRBV30
j_call: TRBJ1-3
d_call: .
clone_size: .
cdr3_nt: TGTGCCTGCTCCAGGGACTCTGGAAACACCATATATTTT
cdr3_aa: CACSRDSGNTIYF

v_call: TRBV30
j_call: TRBJ1-2
d_call: .
clone_size: few
cdr3_nt: TGTGCCTGGAGTCGAGGGTGGAGCGACTATGGCTACACCTTC
cdr3_aa: CAWSRGWSDYGYTF

v_call: TRBV7-8
j_call: TRBJ1-1
d_call: .
clone_size: .
cdr3_nt: TGTGCCAGCAGCTTAGTACAGCCGAACACTGAAGCTTTCTTT
cdr3_aa: CASSLVQPNTEAFF